Sequencing of this TCR beta chain was carried out in a study of regulatory T cells in long-lasting Graves disease. Time point described: persistent/refractory GD, antithyroid drugs over 5 years with positive TRAb. RNA isolated from PBMCs was used to make the TCR library. This CDR3 comprises 15 residues. Per germline, CDR1 SNHLY and CDR2 FYNNEI. V trimming: 6 bases; J trimming: 0 bases; junction bases outside the gene matches: 7. Study observations and caveats: Graves' patients with persistent disease showed TCR diversity lower than patients newly diagnosed. TRBV28, TRBJ1-2 and TRBJ2-5 were favored in persistent disease.

With iRepertoire HTBI primers and Arm-PCR of CDR3 regions, TCR beta libraries were built. TCRdb redid the calling of the multiplex PCR reads with MiXCR, one entry per CDR3 protein. Among over 450,000 distinct CDR3 sequences listed, 20% to 25% were seen once. This clonotype appeared many times. The antigen remains unidentified. The specimen comprised peripheral blood mononuclear cells (PBMCs), sampled when the disease was refractory, from a patient treated with antithyroid drugs. This TCR was sampled from a female donor with Graves disease. The chain links TRBV2 to TRBJ2-7; TRBD2 agrees at 8 bases. The CDR3 loop reads CASRFGRGISYEQYF. CDR3 sequence (DNA): TGTGCCAGCAGGTTCGGGAGGGGGATCTCCTACGAGCAGTACTTC. Looking up the rest from reference TRBV2 and TRBJ2-7 gives the full variable domain: EPEVTQTPSHQVTQMGQEVILRCVPISNHLYFYWYRQILGQKVEFLVSFYNNEISEKSEIFDDQFSVERPDGSNFTLKIRSTKLEDSAMYFCASRFGRGISYEQYFGPGTRLTVT.